These 8 T cell receptor beta chains came from one sample sequenced in a study of cytomegalovirus exposure and HLA in healthy donors. The PCR had 60 Vbeta and 13 Jbeta primers. TCRdb keeps only in-frame clones here, not all; method: immunoSEQ multiplex PCR. This table holds around 86,000 clones, around 80% found once. The sequencing sample was made of PBMCs. These receptor sequences come from a man aged 45-65 years in good health and CMV-seropositive.

This clone was detected a few times. The chain employs TRBV5-1 and TRBJ2-1; 12 bases are a match to TRBD2. This CDR3 is built from 16 residues. With V trimmed by 3 bases and J by 3 bases, 4 bases remained unmatched. Per germline, CDR1 SGHRS and CDR2 YFSETQ. This chain's CDR3 is CASSSRTSGNYNEQFF. CDR3 nucleotides: TGCGCCAGCAGCTCCCGGACTAGCGGGAACTACAATGAGCAGTTCTTC.

This clone was seen a few times. The J gene is TRBJ1-1, the V gene TRBV9; 8 bases fit TRBD1. The CDR3 is made up of 15 amino acids. With 7 bases clipped from V and 3 bases from J, the junction kept 11 bases outside the gene matches. Germline V gene lookup returns CDR1 SGDLS and CDR2 YYNGEE. CDR3 sequence (DNA): TGTGCCAGCGGACAGGGCCCGCAACTATACACTGAAGCTTTCTTT. It yields the protein CASGQGPQLYTEAFF.

This clone was detected only a few times. The rearrangement joins TRBV6-6 to TRBJ2-1; D is unclear. Germline CDR1 MNHNY, CDR2 SVGAGI (reference sequence). This CDR3 is 12 amino acids long. The ends were cut back, 0 bases at V and 10 bases at J, with 7 bases in the middle. CDR3 amino acids: CASSYSPVEQFF. CDR3 nucleotide sequence: TGTGCCAGCAGTTACTCTCCGGTAGAGCAGTTCTTC.

V and J are TRBV7-2 and TRBJ2-7, with 8 bases aligning to TRBD2. V lost 1 base to trimming and J lost 2 bases; unmatched junction nucleotides: 4. This CDR3 contains 15 residues. CDR1 SGHTA and CDR2 FQGNSA come from the germline V gene. The CDR3 spells CASSLGLAGTYEQYF. For the CDR3, the DNA is TGTGCCAGCAGCTTAGGGCTAGCGGGCACCTACGAGCAGTACTTC.

This clone has just a few counts. The rearrangement uses TRBV13 and TRBJ2-5, with D unresolved. CDR3 length equals 13 residues. The germline V and J ends were trimmed by 2 bases and 5 bases, with 9 bases remaining between them. Germline CDR1 and CDR2: PRHDT and FYEKMQ (reference sequence). This CDR3 is CASSLNLFETQYF. The CDR3, as DNA: TGTGCCAGCAGCTTAAACTTATTTGAGACCCAGTACTTC. Full variable domain (rest looked up from reference TRBV13 and TRBJ2-5): AAGVIQSPRHLIKEKRETATLKCYPIPRHDTVYWYQQGPGQDPQFLISFYEKMQSDKGSIPDRFSAQQFSDYHSELNMSSLELGDSALYFCASSLNLFETQYFGPGTRLLVL.

The V call is TRBV18, the J call TRBJ2-7, with 7 bases matching TRBD1. Germline assignment: CDR1 KGHSH and CDR2 LQKENI. This CDR3 has 18 amino acids. The ends lost 0 bases at V and 2 bases at J; junction bases unmatched: 13. DNA for the CDR3: TGTGCCAGCTCACCACCGTTCATAGGACAGGCTAACCCCTACGAGCAGTACTTC. Protein: CASSPPFIGQANPYEQYF.

The chain links TRBV4-3 to TRBJ1-4; D not certain. The CDR3 is 15 amino acids. V shed 0 bases and J shed 4 bases, with 9 bases lying between them. CDR1 and CDR2 from the germline V gene are LGHNA and YSLEER. The CDR3 protein is CASSQDTGGNEKLFF. CDR3 bases: TGCGCCAGCAGCCAAGACACCGGCGGTAATGAAAAACTGTTTTTT.

This clone was seen once. V is TRBV2 and J is TRBJ2-7; the match to TRBD1 covers 7 bases. Trimming at V came to 7 bases and at J to 7 bases, leaving 10 bases not matched to a gene. Germline assignment: CDR1 SNHLY and CDR2 FYNNEI. The length of the CDR3 is 13 residues. DNA for the CDR3: TGTGCCAGCAAAAGGCAGGGGGTGGATGAGCAGTACTTC. Translating gives CASKRQGVDEQYF.